This T cell receptor (beta chain) was recovered during a study of T cells after yellow fever vaccination. The 5'RACE template-switching step produced TCR cDNA and added a universal primer site and UMIs. From the 5' RACE reads, TCRdb called clonotypes with MiXCR, one entry per CDR3 protein. The data hold some 160,000 distinct CDR3 sequences, with roughly a tenth observed a single time. Trimming stripped 6 bases from V and 8 bases from J, with 7 bases between. Germline V gene data show CDR1 as LGHNA and CDR2 as YNFKEQ. This CDR3 contains 11 residues. The material sequenced was CD8+ T cells sorted from PBMCs, taken 45 days after the yellow fever booster vaccination. The chain couples TRBV4-2 to TRBJ1-4; D gene uncertain. The source is a man aged 18 to 35 who received the YFV17D yellow fever vaccine. The CDR3 DNA reads TGTGCCAGCAGGACGAAGGAAAAACTGTTTTTT. Protein product: CASRTKEKLFF.